Each of the 2 T cell receptor beta chains below was sequenced from the same sample in a study of T-cell reconstitution after alpha-beta-depleted transplantation in children. Preparation of the TCRbeta library was carried out with unique molecular identifiers. TCRdb itself ran the PCR reads through MiXCR, one entry per CDR3 protein. This sample has around 500,000 distinct CDR3 sequences; 20% to 25% occur once, and the top ten carry about 14%. The sequencing used PBMCs, mostly from graft donor cells, collected 360 days after TCRalphabeta/CD19-depleted stem cell transplant. The origin of the receptors is a boy less than two years old who had a stem cell transplant for acute myeloid leukemia, so the T cells may come from the graft donor.

This clonotype was seen more than once but under ten times. The chain links TRBV7-8 to TRBJ2-1; maybe TRBD2 (5 bases). The CDR3 spans 15 residues. Trimming shortened V by 2 bases and J by 4 bases, and 12 bases separated the two germline ends. Germline V gives CDR1 SGHVS, CDR2 FQNEAQ. Here the CDR3 reads CASSLIGGPYNEQFF. The CDR3 coding sequence is TGTGCCAGCAGCTTAATAGGCGGGCCGTACAATGAGCAGTTCTTC.

The chain is built from TRBV30 and TRBJ2-7, with a weak D call TRBD1 (5 bases). The germline gives CDR1 GTSNPN, CDR2 SVGIG (reference sequence). CDR3 length: 13 amino acids. Trimming pared 2 bases from V and 7 bases from J, leaving 15 bases between. The CDR3 sequence is CAWSLDAPGEQYF. The DNA for the CDR3 is TGTGCCTGGAGTTTAGACGCTCCAGGGGAGCAGTACTTC.